Listed below are T cell receptor beta chains from one sample, sequenced in a study of shared clonotypes between healthy human individuals. Clones were sequenced by immunoSEQ multiplex PCR, and TCRdb holds only the in-frame ones, with some missing. The table records 650,000 to 700,000 clones, 90% of them present only once. What was sequenced was memory CD8+ T cells from PBMCs. The receptors were gathered from a man aged 18-30 years in good health. Some clones in this sample may be carry-over from other donors' samples. The CDR3 runs from the conserved cysteine through the conserved F or W. Part of the rows lack a size; the others show once, few, many or a class for expanded clones.

>TRBV6-1|.|TRBJ2-7
CASSETSGSVNEQYF
>TRBV9|.|TRBJ1-1
CASSVVGREAFF
>TRBV29-1|once|TRBJ2-4
CSVRDRKNIQYF
>TRBV7-6|.|TRBJ1-1
CASSLSVIGTEAFF
>TRBV27|few|TRBJ2-7
CASSPGLVHEQYF
>TRBV25-1|.|TRBJ2-5
CASSEFAGHETQYF
>TRBV5-6|.|TRBJ2-2
CASSLGAGELFF
>TRBV7-8|.|TRBJ2-7
CASSLGGPGTGGEQYF
>TRBV7-9|.|TRBJ2-1
CASSTRMSGEMSYNEQFF
>TRBV27|.|TRBJ2-6
CASSIIRDRVPGANVLTF
>TRBV28|.|TRBJ2-7
CASSFGSSYEQYF
>TRBV6-5|.|TRBJ1-4
CATAGRANEKLFF
>TRBV28|.|TRBJ1-4
CASSFQGRGNEKLFF
>TRBV7-9|.|TRBJ2-1
CATKTGNYNEQFF
>TRBV7-3|.|TRBJ2-5
CASSYTGGETQYF
>TRBV9|.|TRBJ1-5
CASSEGPGEGSNQPQHF
>TRBV28|.|TRBJ1-2
CASSFIGGRRLGYTF
>TRBV6-6|few|TRBJ2-2
CASSLRGRGTGELFF
>TRBV27|once|TRBJ2-2
CASAEAGELFF
>TRBV6-6|.|TRBJ2-1
CASSYSEGDNEQFF
>TRBV9|.|TRBJ2-7
CASSPFQGSYEQYF
>TRBV5-1|.|TRBJ2-7
CASSLDWTPTYEQYF
>TRBV7-9|.|TRBJ2-2
CASGAALFAGELFF
>TRBV7-9|.|TRBJ1-4
CASSPDLTQEKLFF
>TRBV9|.|TRBJ2-7
CASSVAPGESYEQYF
>TRBV7-2|.|TRBJ2-7
CASSLGLAGGWEQYF
>TRBV27|.|TRBJ1-2
CASRKRETNYGYTF
>TRBV27|.|.
CASSPDFAVSTDTQHF
>TRBV9|.|TRBJ1-5
CASSADSGIGQPQHF
>TRBV15|.|TRBJ2-5
CATSRWGQGAPGETQYF
>TRBV4-1|.|TRBJ2-5
CASSSFGQETQYF